One T cell receptor (beta chain) is described in this entry. The record originates from a study of blood T cell repertoires in COVID-19. Assay used: immunoSEQ multiplex PCR; TCRdb lists only in-frame clones, some missing. Of roughly 280,000 clones listed, 84% are singletons. The germline V gene encodes CDR1 KGHSH and CDR2 LQKENI. The germline V and J ends were trimmed by 4 bases and 7 bases, with 5 bases remaining between them. This CDR3 has 11 amino acids. The sequenced sample consisted of peripheral blood. This TCR derives from a man aged 60 to 69 with acute or convalescent COVID-19. The chain links TRBV18 to TRBJ2-1, with TRBD1 as a possible D gene (5 bases). CDR3 in amino acids: CASSQGNEQFF. The CDR3 nucleotides read TGTGCCAGCTCACAGGGGAATGAGCAGTTCTTC.